This T cell receptor (beta chain) was obtained from a study of CXCR3-negative and CXCR3-positive naive CD8 T cells. Study observations and caveats: The TRBV-TRBJ usage of naive CXCR3-negative and CXCR3-positive cells was similar, but that of memory cells differed. Memory CD8+ cells showed much lower diversity, while both naive subsets displayed comparably high diversity. After cryopreservation, CXCR3 expression dropped partially; most assays used fresh PBMCs. TRB CDR3s were more hydrophobic in CXCR3-positive than in CXCR3-negative naive cells.

The germline gives CDR1 MNHEY, CDR2 SVGAGI. This CDR3 has 16 amino acids. UMI-labeled TRB cDNA libraries were prepared by 5' RACE. TCRdb derives one entry per CDR3 protein from the 5' RACE reads, leaving out DNA. The sample includes 130,000 to 150,000 distinct CDR3 sequences. To note about this clonotype: Its antigen is undetermined.

In triplicate, each CD8+ T cell subset was sorted at under 350,000 cells per replicate. The clonotype originates from a human donor in good health. Some clones in this sample may be carry-over from other donors' samples. The rearrangement links TRBV6-5 to TRBJ2-5; the D call of TRBD2 rests on TCRdb alone, since no DNA is present to check it. Sequences were obtained from naive CXCR3+ CD8+ T cells from blood. The subset is: CD45RO-CCR7+CD27+CD95- naive CD8+ T cells expressing CXCR3 (TNR3+). The chain's CDR3 is CASSSLTSGGEETQYF.